This TCR beta chain was identified in a study of blood T cell repertoires in COVID-19 (dated by TCRdb to 2018 to 2020). At the level of the whole study: Samples from collaborators originated in the United States, Italy and Spain and spanned both the acute and convalescent phases of COVID-19. The material from the prospective study consisted of cDNA or gDNA derived from T cells, B-cell-depleted T cells, or PBMCs. The dataset comprised deeply sampled blood TCRbeta repertoires from subjects exposed to, actively infected with, or recovered from COVID-19. The repertoires were released in a freely available public database meant as a resource for research on the immune response to SARS-CoV-2. The samples were drawn from the first 160 participants of the ongoing ImmuneRACE study and from 950 to 1,500 subjects provided by 6 global collaborators. Sample metadata almost always included a de-identified subject ID, COVID-19 status, age in years and sex. Where available, HLA class I and class II types were obtained from metadata supplied by the sample provider rather than from assay-based typing. Study-wide conclusions, independent of this receptor: The quantity of clinical and demographic metadata differed by source and by participant and was supplied without curation.

The CDR3 has 13 amino acids, counting the end cysteine and phenylalanine. The read is trimmed to its CDR3 DNA, 39 bases read in frame from base 1. CDR1 and CDR2 (MDHEN, SYDVKM) derive from the germline V gene. The V and J ends are trimmed by 6 bases and 5 bases, leaving 12 bases between them. TCRbeta CDR3 regions were amplified from genomic DNA using the immunoSEQ Assay, a bias-controlled multiplex PCR. In the authors' own workflow: Nucleated cell counts per sample were estimated from amplification of reference gene primers within the assay. To quantify the absolute abundance of each unique TCRbeta CDR3 rearrangement, sequence reads were collapsed and filtered. For each sample, productive Simpson clonality was calculated as the square root of Simpson's diversity index over productive rearrangements. The immuneACCESS repertoire file appears here via TCRdb, limited to in-frame rearrangements. These files lack a portion of the clones; in checked studies, under half of the deficit traces to unresolved V genes, and the cause of the others is not known. V, J and clone size derive from that table, while D and trimming were established from the DNA sequence. The sample yields 200,000 to 300,000 clones; around 86% were counted once. The top ten constitute 5.5% to 6% of the sample.

As concerns this clone: Its antigen is not yet known. Base qualities are not at hand, and no much larger clone is one base apart.

One collaborating source in Seattle enrolled patients while the patients were actively infected and followed the patients over time throughout the course of disease. The collaborating institutions used their own protocols to collect whole blood in K2EDTA tubes. For TCRbeta analysis, collaborators shipped samples as frozen whole blood, isolated PBMCs, or DNA extracted from either of those sample types. The TCR was taken from a woman older than 75 with COVID-19, enrolled during active disease. The sequenced material came from peripheral blood. The sequence joins TRBV28 to TRBJ2-3, with TRBD2 perhaps the D gene, on 6 matching bases. In nucleotide form, the sequence is TGTGCCAGCAGCGGGGGTGGTAAAGATACGCAGTATTTT. Its protein reads: CASSGGGKDTQYF. Beyond the CDR3, the reference TRBV28 and TRBJ2-3 genes provide the residues; the full variable domain reads: DVKVTQSSRYLVKRTGEKVFLECVQDMDHENMFWYRQDPGLGLRLIYFSYDVKMKEKGDIPEGYSVSREKKERFSLILESASTNQTSMYLCASSGGGKDTQYFGPGTRLTVL.